This T cell receptor beta chain was identified during a study of T-cell memory formation after mild COVID-19. Notes on the study in general: Contracting CD4+ clones sat mainly in CM and EM; CD8+ in EMRA.

This clonotype was recorded a few times. Its antigen remains unknown. Looked up from germline, CDR1 is SGHVS and CDR2 is FNYEAQ. Germline trimming cut 2 bases from V and 0 bases from J; bases unmatched to any gene: 8. The CDR3 extends over 17 amino acids. cDNA libraries for TCR alpha and TCR beta, carrying sample barcodes and UMIs, came from 5'RACE with constant-segment primers. TCRdb independently ran MiXCR on the 5' RACE reads; one entry per CDR3 protein. The sample holds some 130,000 distinct CDR3 sequences, more than 15% seen once. The sample consisted of PBMCs or a T cell subset sorted from them (not recorded which). The receptor was isolated from an adult woman who had mild COVID-19 (a few samples of this study predate the infection). Cell type and time point are not known. This chain links TRBV7-6 with TRBJ2-5; 8 positions agree with TRBD1. The CDR3 protein is CASSLPSDRGNQETQYF. CDR3 bases: TGTGCCAGCAGCTTACCTTCAGACAGGGGCAACCAAGAGACCCAGTACTTC. The full variable domain, with the rest looked up from reference TRBV7-6 and TRBJ2-5, is GAGVSQSPRYKVTKRGQDVALRCDPISGHVSLYWYRQALGQGPEFLTYFNYEAQQDKSGLPNDRFSAERPEGSISTLTIQRTEQRDSAMYRCASSLPSDRGNQETQYFGPGTRLLVL.